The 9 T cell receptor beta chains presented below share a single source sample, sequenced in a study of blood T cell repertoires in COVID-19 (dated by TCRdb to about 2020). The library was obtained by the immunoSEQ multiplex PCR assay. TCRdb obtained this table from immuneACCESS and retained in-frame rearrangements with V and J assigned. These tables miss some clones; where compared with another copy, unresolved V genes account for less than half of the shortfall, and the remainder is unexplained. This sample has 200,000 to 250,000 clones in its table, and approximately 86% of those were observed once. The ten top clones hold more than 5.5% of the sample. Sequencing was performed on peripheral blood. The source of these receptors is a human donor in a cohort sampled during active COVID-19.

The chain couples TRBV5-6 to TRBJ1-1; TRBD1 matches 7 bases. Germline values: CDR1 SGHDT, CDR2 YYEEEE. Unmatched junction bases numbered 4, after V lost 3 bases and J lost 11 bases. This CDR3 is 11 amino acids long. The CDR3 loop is CASSWGTEAFF. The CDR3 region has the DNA TGTGCCAGCAGCTGGGGGACAGAGGCTTTCTTT.

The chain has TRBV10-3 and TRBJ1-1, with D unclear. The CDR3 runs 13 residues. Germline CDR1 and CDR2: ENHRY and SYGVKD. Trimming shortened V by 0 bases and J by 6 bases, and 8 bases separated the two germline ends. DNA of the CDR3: TGTGCCATCAGTGAGTCTAACAGCCCTGAAGCTTTCTTT. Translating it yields CAISESNSPEAFF.

CDR3 bases: TGTGCCAGCAGCTTAGGCGGAAGACAGGGGAGAGGCTACACCTTC. Translated, it gives CASSLGGRQGRGYTF. The genes are TRBV7-2 and TRBJ1-2; TRBD1 agrees at 8 bases. The germline V gene encodes CDR1 SGHTA and CDR2 FQGNSA. V trimming: 1 base; J trimming: 8 bases; junction bases outside the gene matches: 9. The CDR3 has 15 amino acids. The full variable domain, its missing parts supplied by reference TRBV7-2 and TRBJ1-2, is GAGVSQSPSNKVTEKGKDVELRCDPISGHTALYWYRQSLGQGLEFLIYFQGNSAPDKSGLPSDRFSAERTGGSVSTLTIQRTQQEDSAVYLCASSLGGRQGRGYTFGSGTRLTVV.

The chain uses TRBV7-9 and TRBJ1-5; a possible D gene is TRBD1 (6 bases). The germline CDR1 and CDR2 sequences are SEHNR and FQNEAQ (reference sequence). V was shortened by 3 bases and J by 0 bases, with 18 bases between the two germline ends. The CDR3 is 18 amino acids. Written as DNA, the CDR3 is TGTGCCAGCAGCTTCATCCTCGCAGGGGTCAATAGCAATCAGCCCCAGCATTTT. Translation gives CASSFILAGVNSNQPQHF.

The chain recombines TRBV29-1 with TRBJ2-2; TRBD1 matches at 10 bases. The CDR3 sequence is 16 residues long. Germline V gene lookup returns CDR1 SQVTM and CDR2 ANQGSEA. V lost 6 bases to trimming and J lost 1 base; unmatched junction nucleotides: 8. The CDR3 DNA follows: TGCAGCGTGGAGGTGGGACAGGGGCAGAACACCGGGGAGCTGTTTTTT. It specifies CSVEVGQGQNTGELFF.

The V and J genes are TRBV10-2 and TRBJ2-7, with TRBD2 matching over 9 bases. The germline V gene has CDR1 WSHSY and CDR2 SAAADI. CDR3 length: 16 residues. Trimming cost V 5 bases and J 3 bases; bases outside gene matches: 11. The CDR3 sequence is CASSFPLLAGHYEQYF. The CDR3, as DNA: TGCGCCAGCAGTTTTCCTTTACTAGCGGGTCACTACGAGCAGTACTTC.

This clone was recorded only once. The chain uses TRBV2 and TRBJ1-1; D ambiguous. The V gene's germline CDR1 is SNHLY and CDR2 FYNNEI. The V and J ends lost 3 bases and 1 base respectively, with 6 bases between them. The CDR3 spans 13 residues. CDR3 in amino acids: CASSDTRNTEAFF. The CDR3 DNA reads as TGTGCCAGCAGTGACACGAGGAACACTGAAGCTTTCTTT.

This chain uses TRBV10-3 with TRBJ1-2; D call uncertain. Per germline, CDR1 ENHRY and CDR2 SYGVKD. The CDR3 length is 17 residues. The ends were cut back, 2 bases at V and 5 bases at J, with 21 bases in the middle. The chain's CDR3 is CAISEGDIFLTGYGYTF. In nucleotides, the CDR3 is TGTGCCATCAGTGAGGGTGACATATTTCTAACGGGATATGGCTACACCTTC.

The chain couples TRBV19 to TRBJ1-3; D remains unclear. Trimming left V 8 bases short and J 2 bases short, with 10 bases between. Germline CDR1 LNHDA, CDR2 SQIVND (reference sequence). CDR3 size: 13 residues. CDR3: CASRAEAGNTIYF. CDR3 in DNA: TGTGCCAGTCGCGCAGAGGCTGGAAACACCATATATTTT.